A single sample gave rise to the 17 T cell receptor beta chains below, sequenced in a study of regulatory T cells in long-lasting Graves disease. According to the study, TCR beta libraries were built with iRepertoire HTBI primers and CDR3-region Arm-PCR. MiXCR, applied by TCRdb to the multiplex PCR reads, yields one record per CDR3 protein. The sample consists of approximately 400,000 distinct CDR3 sequences, 23% of them appearing once. Noted time point: persistent/refractory GD, antithyroid drugs over 5 years with positive TRAb. PBMC-derived RNA was used for the TCR library. The sample was peripheral blood mononuclear cells (PBMCs), taken when the disease was refractory, from a patient treated with antithyroid drugs. The source is a female donor with Graves disease.

This clonotype came up many times. The J gene is TRBJ2-7, the V gene TRBV2; D possibly corresponds to TRBD1 (6 bases). Trimming pared 5 bases from V and 3 bases from J, leaving 11 bases between. The germline CDR1 and CDR2 sequences are SNHLY and FYNNEI. The CDR3 consists of 13 residues. For the CDR3, the DNA is TGTGCCAGCAGTTGGACAGTCCTCTACGAGCAGTACTTC. Its protein is CASSWTVLYEQYF.

At least ten counts were recorded for this clonotype. J is TRBJ2-7 and V is TRBV11-1; D ambiguous. This CDR3 region has 14 residues. Germline CDR1 SGHAT, CDR2 FQDESV (reference sequence). Trimming took off 1 base at V and 4 bases at J, with 11 bases between the two ends. The CDR3 DNA sequence: TGTGCCAGCAGCTTAGGGGCCTCCTTATACGAGCAGTACTTC. Its translation is CASSLGASLYEQYF. The variable domain in full, completed from reference TRBV11-1 and TRBJ2-7, reads EAEVAQSPRYKITEKSQAVAFWCDPISGHATLYWYRQILGQGPELLVQFQDESVVDDSQLPKDRFSAERLKGVDSTLKIQPAELGDSAMYLCASSLGASLYEQYFGPGTRLTVT.

This chain joins TRBV7-9 and TRBJ2-1; D not certain. In germline, CDR1 is SEHNR, CDR2 FQNEAQ (reference sequence). The CDR3 has 13 residues. V was pared by 5 bases and J by 9 bases, with 14 bases between. DNA of the CDR3: TGTGCCAGCAGCGGCCGTGAAGATACTGAGCAGTTCTTC. Translation: CASSGREDTEQFF.

This clonotype was detected many times. The chain joins TRBV20-1 to TRBJ1-5; 9 positions agree with TRBD1. The CDR3 loop spans 17 amino acids. Trimming cost V 1 base and J 2 bases; bases outside gene matches: 9. Germline loops: CDR1 DFQATT, CDR2 SNEGSKA (reference sequence). The CDR3 sequence: CSARGGQGSVGNQPQHF. The CDR3 nucleotides read TGCAGTGCTAGAGGGGGACAGGGATCTGTGGGCAATCAGCCCCAGCATTTT.

This clonotype was seen many times. The chain joins TRBV6-1 to TRBJ2-7; D is possibly TRBD1 or TRBD2 (6 bases each). The CDR3 consists of 14 residues. Germline V gene data show CDR1 as MNHNS and CDR2 as SASEGT. V lost 3 bases and J lost 3, with 12 bases in between. CDR3 sequence: CASSEGGAFYEQYF. The CDR3 DNA reads TGTGCCAGCAGTGAGGGGGGCGCGTTCTACGAGCAGTACTTC.

This sequence joins TRBV7-2 and TRBJ2-7, with 7 bases that match TRBD2. In germline, CDR1 is SGHTA, CDR2 FQGNSA. The CDR3 has 13 amino acids. V lost 10 bases, J lost 4 bases, and 10 bases stayed unmatched. CDR3 sequence: CATGGSTSYEQYF. CDR3 nucleotide sequence: TGTGCCACCGGGGGGAGTACCTCGTACGAGCAGTACTTC.

Comment on this clonotype: A read error may be the cause here, since a much bigger clone is one base away. CDR3 sequence (DNA): TGTGCCAGCAGCTTATCGAGACTAAACCAAGAGACCCAGTACTTC. It yields the protein CASSLSRLNQETQYF. V is TRBV7-9 and J is TRBJ2-5; a possible D gene is TRBD2 (5 bases). The V end lost 2 bases, the J end lost 0 bases, and 10 bases lay between the germline ends. The CDR3 contains 15 residues. Germline V lookup: CDR1 SEHNR, CDR2 FQNEAQ (reference sequence).

This clonotype was seen a single time. The chain has TRBV7-6 and TRBJ2-7, with 11 bases matching TRBD2. The CDR3 is 16 residues long. Losses at the gene ends were 5 bases for V and 4 bases for J; bases not matched to a gene: 10. Germline V CDR1 and CDR2: SGHVS, FNYEAQ. The CDR3 DNA sequence: TGTGCCAGCAGCGGCCCCTCAACTAGCGGGAGATACGAGCAGTACTTC. Its protein product is CASSGPSTSGRYEQYF.

This clonotype was observed at least ten times. The rearrangement joins TRBV28 to TRBJ2-7, with unresolved D. The germline V gene encodes CDR1 MDHEN and CDR2 SYDVKM. The CDR3 totals 13 residues. Trimming pared 4 bases from V and 3 bases from J, leaving 10 bases between. CDR3 bases: TGTGCCAGCAGTTACCAGGTAAACTACGAGCAGTACTTC. It codes for CASSYQVNYEQYF.

The rearrangement joins TRBV4-2 to TRBJ1-2; D gene unclear. Trimming left V 3 bases short and J 4 bases short, with 12 bases between. The CDR3 spans 14 residues. Germline V gives CDR1 LGHNA, CDR2 YNFKEQ. The DNA of the CDR3 is TGTGCCAGCAGCCAGCGGGTACAGAGCTATGGCTACACCTTC. Amino acid sequence: CASSQRVQSYGYTF.

V usage is TRBV19 and J usage is TRBJ1-6; TRBD1 aligns across 8 bases. Germline V lookup: CDR1 LNHDA, CDR2 SQIVND (reference sequence). V trimming: 6 bases; J trimming: 10 bases; junction bases outside the gene matches: 8. The CDR3 covers 14 residues. The CDR3, as DNA: TGTGCCAGTAGGCACGGACAGGGTTGGTCACCCCTCCACTTT. Translation gives CASRHGQGWSPLHF.

This clonotype was counted a single time. Given a far larger clone just one base away, this is likely a sequencing read error. This chain uses TRBV11-3 with TRBJ2-5; D unresolved. In germline, CDR1 is SGHNT, CDR2 YENEEA. The length of the CDR3 is 14 residues. CDR3: CASSLGHNQETQCF. The DNA of the CDR3 is TGTGCCAGCAGCTTAGGACACAACCAAGAGACCCAGTGCTTC.

In this sample, this clonotype turned up a few times. The chain is built from TRBV19 and TRBJ1-1; TRBD1 matches 7 bases. V was clipped by 4 bases and J by 0 bases; unmatched bases: 5. This CDR3 is built from 15 residues. Germline V gene lookup returns CDR1 LNHDA and CDR2 SQIVND (reference sequence). Written as DNA, the CDR3 is TGTGCCAGTAGTAAAAGACAGGGTATGAACACTGAAGCTTTCTTT. Its protein is CASSKRQGMNTEAFF.

The chain combines TRBV28 with TRBJ2-3; TRBD2 is a possible D gene (6 bases). V gave up 6 bases and J gave up 3 bases, with 28 bases separating them. Germline assignment: CDR1 MDHEN and CDR2 SYDVKM. This CDR3 spans 19 amino acids. CDR3 sequence reads: CASSSFRREILAGTDTQYF. CDR3 DNA sequence: TGTGCCAGCAGCTCGTTCAGGCGGGAAATCCTCGCAGGTACAGATACGCAGTATTTT.

The rearrangement links TRBV5-6 to TRBJ1-1; possible D gene TRBD1, 5 bases. Trimming pared 1 base from V and 3 bases from J, leaving 16 bases between. CDR3 length: 16 residues. Germline V lookup: CDR1 SGHDT, CDR2 YYEEEE. Here the CDR3 DNA reads TGTGCCAGCAGCTTGAATGTGATCGGGGCTTACACTGAAGCTTTCTTT. Translated, it gives CASSLNVIGAYTEAFF.

The chain joins TRBV6-2 or TRBV6-3 to TRBJ1-6, with 10 bases matching TRBD1. J was trimmed by 7 bases and V by 4 bases; bases with no gene match: 4. This CDR3 has 15 residues. The germline V gene encodes CDR1 MNHEY and CDR2 SVGEGT. The CDR3 nucleotides are TGTGCCAGCAGTTTTGCGGGACAGGGGAATTCACCCCTCCACTTT. It specifies CASSFAGQGNSPLHF.

The sample holds a few counts of this clonotype. CDR3 in DNA: TGTGCCAGCAGCCACGAGGGGACAGGCCTAAGTGAAAAACTGTTTTTT. It codes for CASSHEGTGLSEKLFF. The chain carries TRBV3-1 and TRBJ1-4, with 8 bases lining up with TRBD1. Germline CDR1 reads LGHDT; CDR2 reads YNNKEL (reference sequence). This CDR3 is built from 16 residues. V gave up 3 bases and J gave up 7 bases; unmatched junction bases: 10.